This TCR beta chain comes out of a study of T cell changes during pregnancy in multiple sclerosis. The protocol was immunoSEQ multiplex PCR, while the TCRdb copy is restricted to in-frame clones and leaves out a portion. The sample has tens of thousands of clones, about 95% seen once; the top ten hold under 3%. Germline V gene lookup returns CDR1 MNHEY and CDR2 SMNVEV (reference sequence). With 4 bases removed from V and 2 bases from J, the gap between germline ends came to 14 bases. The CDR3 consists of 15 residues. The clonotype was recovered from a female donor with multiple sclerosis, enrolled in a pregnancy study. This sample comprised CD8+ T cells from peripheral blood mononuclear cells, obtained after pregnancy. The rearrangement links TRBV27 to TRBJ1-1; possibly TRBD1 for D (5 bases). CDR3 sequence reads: CASSSATDYNTEAFF. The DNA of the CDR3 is TGTGCCAGCAGTTCCGCGACAGATTATAACACTGAAGCTTTCTTT.